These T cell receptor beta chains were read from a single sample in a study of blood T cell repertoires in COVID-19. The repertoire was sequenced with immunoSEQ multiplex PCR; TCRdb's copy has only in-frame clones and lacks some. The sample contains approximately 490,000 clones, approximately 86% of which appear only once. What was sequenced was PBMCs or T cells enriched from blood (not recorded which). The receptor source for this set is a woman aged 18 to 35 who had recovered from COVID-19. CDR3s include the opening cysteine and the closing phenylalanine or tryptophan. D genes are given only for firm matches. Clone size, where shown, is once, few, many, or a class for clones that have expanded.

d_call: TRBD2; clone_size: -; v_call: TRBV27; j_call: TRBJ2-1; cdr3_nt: TGTGCCAGCGGGGGAGGGCATGAGCAGTTCTTC; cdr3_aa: CASGGGHEQFF
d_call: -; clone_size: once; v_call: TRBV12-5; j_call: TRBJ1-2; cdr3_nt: TGTGCTATTCCGAACCGGGGGGACGGTGGCTACACCTTC; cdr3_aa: CAIPNRGDGGYTF
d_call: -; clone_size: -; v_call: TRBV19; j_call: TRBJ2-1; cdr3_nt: TGTGCCAGTAGTATAGATCCAGACAATGAGCAGTTCTTC; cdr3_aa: CASSIDPDNEQFF
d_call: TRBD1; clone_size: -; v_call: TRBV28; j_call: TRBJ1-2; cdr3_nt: TGTGCCAGCAGGACCCCCCAGGGACAGGGGGCGCTCGGCTACACCTTC; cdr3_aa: CASRTPQGQGALGYTF
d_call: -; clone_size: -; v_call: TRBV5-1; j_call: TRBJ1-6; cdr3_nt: TGCGCCAGCAGCTTGGAAGCGCAAAATAATTCACCCCTCCACTTT; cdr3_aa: CASSLEAQNNSPLHF
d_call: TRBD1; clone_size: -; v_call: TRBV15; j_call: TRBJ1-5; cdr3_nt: TGTGCCACCAGCGGGGCGACAGGGTTTGGAAATCAGCCCCAGCATTTT; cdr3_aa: CATSGATGFGNQPQHF
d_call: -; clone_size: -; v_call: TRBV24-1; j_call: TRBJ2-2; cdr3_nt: TGTGCCACCAGTGATTCCGCAGGCACCGGGGAGCTGTTTTTT; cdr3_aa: CATSDSAGTGELFF
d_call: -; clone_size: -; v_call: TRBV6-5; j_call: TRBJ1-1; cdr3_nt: TGTGCCAGCAGTACCGGGACTGAAGCTTTCTTT; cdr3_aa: CASSTGTEAFF
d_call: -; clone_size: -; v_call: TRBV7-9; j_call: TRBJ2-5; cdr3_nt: TGTGCCAGCAGCTCAGTCGGCGGCCAAGAGACCCAGTACTTC; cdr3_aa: CASSSVGGQETQYF
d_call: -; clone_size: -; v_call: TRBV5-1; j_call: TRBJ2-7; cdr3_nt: TGCGCCAGCAGCTTACTGGGGCCCTACGAGCAGTACTTC; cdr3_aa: CASSLLGPYEQYF
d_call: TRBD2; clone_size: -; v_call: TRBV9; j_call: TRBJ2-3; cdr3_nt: TGTGCCAGCACTCGCTACGGGACTAGCCTCACAGATACGCAGTATTTT; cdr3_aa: CASTRYGTSLTDTQYF
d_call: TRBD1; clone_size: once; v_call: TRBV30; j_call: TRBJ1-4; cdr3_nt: TGTGCCTGGAGCAGACCGGGACAGGGTTTTGAAAAACTGTTTTTT; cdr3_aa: CAWSRPGQGFEKLFF
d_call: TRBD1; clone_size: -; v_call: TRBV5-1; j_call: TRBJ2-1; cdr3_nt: TGCGCCAGCAGCGGGGGGACAGGGAGCTCCTACAATGAGCAGTTCTTC; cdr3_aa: CASSGGTGSSYNEQFF
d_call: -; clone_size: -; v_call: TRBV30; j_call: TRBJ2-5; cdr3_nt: TGTGCCTGGACTTGGGGGTTAGGGGGGGGAGAGACCCAGTACTTC; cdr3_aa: CAWTWGLGGGETQYF
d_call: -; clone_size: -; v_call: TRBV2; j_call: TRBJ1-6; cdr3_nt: TGTGCCAGCAGTCCCGTCTTGGGCAATTCACCCCTCCACTTT; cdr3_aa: CASSPVLGNSPLHF
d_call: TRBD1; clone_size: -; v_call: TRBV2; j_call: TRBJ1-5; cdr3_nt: TGTGCCAGCAGTGACGACAGGGGATTCAATCAGCCCCAGCATTTT; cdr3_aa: CASSDDRGFNQPQHF
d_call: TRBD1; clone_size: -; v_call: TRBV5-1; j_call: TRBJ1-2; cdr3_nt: TGCGCCAGCAGCTTGGGTGATGACAGGGGGAACAACTATGGCTACACCTTC; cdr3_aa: CASSLGDDRGNNYGYTF
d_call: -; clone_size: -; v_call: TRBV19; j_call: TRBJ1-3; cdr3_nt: TGTGCCAGTAAGGCTAGGGAGGACTCTGGAAACACCATATATTTT; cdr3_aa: CASKAREDSGNTIYF
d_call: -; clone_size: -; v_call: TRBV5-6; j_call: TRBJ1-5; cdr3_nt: TGTGCCAGCAGCTTTAAGGGGATCAATCAGCCCCAGCATTTT; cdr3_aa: CASSFKGINQPQHF